A single sample is the source of the 11 T cell receptor beta chains below, sequenced in a study of control samples from healthy donors and cancer patients. Produced via immunoSEQ multiplex PCR; TCRdb's table is partial and in-frame only. The repertoire holds 150,000 to 200,000 clones, with 85% to 95% as singletons. Sequenced: blood. The receptor source for this set is a woman aged 18-29 years in good health.

The V call is TRBV18, the J call TRBJ2-4; 10 positions match TRBD1. The junction had 8 bases not matched to a gene; V was cut back by 5 bases and J by 4 bases. The CDR3 is made up of 16 amino acids. In germline, CDR1 is KGHSH, CDR2 LQKENI. In DNA, the CDR3 is TGTGCCAGCTCAGGGCGACAGGGGGCTTTGAAAAACATTCAGTACTTC. It translates to CASSGRQGALKNIQYF.

This chain connects TRBV27 to TRBJ1-2; the D gene is possibly TRBD1 (6 bases). Trimming shortened V by 5 bases and J by 4 bases, and 17 bases separated the two germline ends. CDR1 is MNHEY, CDR2 SMNVEV, per germline (reference sequence). This CDR3 contains 15 residues. The CDR3 loop reads CASSPGGAISYGYTF. CDR3 coding DNA: TGTGCCAGCAGTCCGGGGGGGGCAATCAGCTATGGCTACACCTTC.

The chain joins TRBV5-5 to TRBJ1-1, with TRBD1 as a possible D gene (6 bases). The CDR3 totals 15 residues. Germline CDR1 reads SGHKS; CDR2 reads YYEKEE (reference sequence). Trimming shortened V by 1 base and J by 0 bases, and 10 bases separated the two germline ends. CDR3 in amino acids: CASSLFGTLNTEAFF. The CDR3 bases are TGTGCCAGCAGCTTGTTCGGGACACTGAACACTGAAGCTTTCTTT.

This chain links TRBV14 with TRBJ1-3, with D possibly TRBD1 on 5 matching bases. The CDR3 runs to 16 residues. Germline V lookup: CDR1 SGHDN, CDR2 FVKESK. Trimming left V 4 bases short and J 0 bases short, with 13 bases between. CDR3 in DNA: TGTGCCAGCAGCCTACTAAGACAGAGCTCTGGAAACACCATATATTTT. Its translation is CASSLLRQSSGNTIYF. Variable domain in full (rest from reference TRBV14 and TRBJ1-3): EAGVTQFPSHSVIEKGQTVTLRCDPISGHDNLYWYRRVMGKEIKFLLHFVKESKQDESGMPNNRFLAERTGGTYSTLKVQPAELEDSGVYFCASSLLRQSSGNTIYFGEGSWLTVV.

This rearrangement joins TRBV3-1 (or the pseudogene TRBV3-2) to TRBJ1-1, with D unclear. The CDR3 length is 12 residues. In germline, CDR1 is LGHDT, CDR2 YNNKEL (reference sequence). Trimming shortened V by 3 bases and J by 7 bases, and 9 bases separated the two germline ends. CDR3: CASSQFVGEAFF. The DNA of the CDR3 is TGTGCCAGCAGCCAGTTCGTGGGTGAAGCTTTCTTT.

The rearrangement joins TRBV11-3 to TRBJ2-1; D unclear. The CDR3 sequence is 12 residues long. Trimming took 4 bases from V and 12 from J, leaving 13 bases between them. Germline CDR1 is SGHNT and CDR2 is YENEEA. The CDR3 is CASSSERAGQFF. In DNA form, the CDR3 reads TGTGCCAGCAGCTCGGAACGGGCAGGGCAGTTCTTC.

The chain combines TRBV7-2 with TRBJ1-5; unclear D gene. The CDR3 loop spans 14 amino acids. The germline V gene encodes CDR1 SGHTA and CDR2 FQGNSA. The V end lost 2 bases, the J end lost 4 bases, and 9 bases lay between the germline ends. As DNA, the CDR3 is TGTGCCAGCAGCTTACTGACGGGGAATCAGCCCCAGCATTTT. As protein: CASSLLTGNQPQHF.

This sequence joins TRBV6-2 or TRBV6-3 and TRBJ2-1; TRBD2 matches at 12 bases. The ends lost 7 bases at V and 7 bases at J; junction bases unmatched: 8. The CDR3 covers 15 residues. CDR1 and CDR2 from the germline V gene are MNHEY and SVGEGT. In DNA, the CDR3 is TGTGCCAGCACCCCCTCTAGCGGGGGGGTAAATGAGCAGTTCTTC. It is translated as CASTPSSGGVNEQFF.

On this clone: In the same sample, other DNA sequences code for this CDR3. V and J are TRBV20-1 and TRBJ2-7; the D is unclear. The CDR3 has 10 amino acids. Germline V lookup: CDR1 DFQATT, CDR2 SNEGSKA (reference sequence). Trimming stripped 5 bases from V and 5 bases from J, with 7 bases between. CDR3 sequence (DNA): TGCAGTGCTTCCAACAACGAGCAGTACTTC. It specifies CSASNNEQYF.

This rearrangement joins TRBV28 to TRBJ1-1; TRBD1 agrees at 8 bases. The CDR3 loop spans 14 amino acids. V dropped 5 bases and J dropped 1; count of bases not matched to a gene: 3. CDR1 MDHEN and CDR2 SYDVKM come from the germline V gene. CDR3 coding DNA: TGTGCCAGCAGTGGGGACAGGCGGAACACTGAAGCTTTCTTT. It codes for CASSGDRRNTEAFF. Filled out from reference TRBV28 and TRBJ1-1, the complete variable domain reads DVKVTQSSRYLVKRTGEKVFLECVQDMDHENMFWYRQDPGLGLRLIYFSYDVKMKEKGDIPEGYSVSREKKERFSLILESASTNQTSMYLCASSGDRRNTEAFFGQGTRLTVV.

This chain links TRBV14 with TRBJ1-1; D might be TRBD1 (5 bases). The CDR3 is made up of 16 amino acids. The germline V gene has CDR1 SGHDN and CDR2 FVKESK. The V end was cut by 1 base, the J end by 5 bases, with 17 bases between. CDR3 DNA: TGTGCCAGCAGCCAAGCCCGGGGGAGGATGTGGACTGAAGCTTTCTTT. Encoded protein: CASSQARGRMWTEAFF.